These 29 T cell receptor beta chains came from one sample sequenced in a study of T-cell memory formation after mild COVID-19. TCRdb re-called the 5' RACE reads through MiXCR, storing one row per CDR3 protein. The top ten hold approximately 8.1% of the sample, which has about 560,000 distinct CDR3 sequences, 15% to 20% seen once. Sequenced input: PBMCs or a T cell subset sorted from them (not recorded which). The source is an adult woman who had mild COVID-19 (a few samples of this study predate the infection). Cell type and time point are not known.

The table lists this clonotype with a few counts. The chain links TRBV6-4 to TRBJ1-6; D might be TRBD1 (5 bases). The V and J ends lost 2 bases and 11 bases respectively, with 10 bases between them. This CDR3 has 13 residues. Germline V CDR1 and CDR2: MRHNA, SNTAGT. The DNA of the CDR3 is TGTGCCAGCAGTGACGGGCCGGGGGCACCCCTCCACTTT. Translated: CASSDGPGAPLHF.

The V gene is TRBV25-1, the J gene TRBJ1-3; no reliable D call. In germline, CDR1 is MGHDK, CDR2 SYGVNS. There are 12 residues in the CDR3. V lost 10 bases to trimming and J lost 4 bases, with 11 bases between them. The CDR3 reads CATERTGNTIYF. Here the CDR3 DNA reads TGTGCCACGGAGAGGACCGGAAACACCATATATTTT.

The rearrangement joins TRBV7-8 to TRBJ1-1; D not certain. Germline V gene data show CDR1 as SGHVS and CDR2 as FQNEAQ. The CDR3 has 14 amino acids. The ends were cut back, 5 bases at V and 8 bases at J, with 18 bases in the middle. In nucleotides, the CDR3 is TGTGCCAGCAGCCCCGTGGGCGGATCCAGGGAAGCTTTCTTT. This codes for CASSPVGGSREAFF.

The table lists this clonotype with a few counts. This chain connects TRBV30 to TRBJ2-7; D uncertain. The ends were cut back, 4 bases at V and 0 bases at J, with 16 bases in the middle. CDR3 length: 15 amino acids. Germline assignment: CDR1 GTSNPN and CDR2 SVGIG (reference sequence). The CDR3 protein is CAWKSRYWSSYEQYF. CDR3 DNA sequence: TGTGCCTGGAAGTCGAGGTACTGGAGCTCCTACGAGCAGTACTTC.

Only a few counts were recorded for this clonotype. This chain joins TRBV5-1 and TRBJ2-3; 8 bases are shared with TRBD1. The CDR3 sequence is 16 residues long. Trimming at V came to 0 bases and at J to 4 bases, leaving 7 bases not matched to a gene. The germline gives CDR1 SGHRS, CDR2 YFSETQ. This CDR3 is CASSLEGPGGSDTQYF. In DNA form, the CDR3 reads TGCGCCAGCAGCTTGGAGGGTCCAGGGGGCTCAGATACGCAGTATTTT.

This chain connects TRBV24-1 to TRBJ2-2; D tentatively reads TRBD1 or TRBD2 (6 bases each). The germline CDR1 and CDR2 sequences are KGHDR and SFDVKD. Trimming removed 11 bases at V and 7 bases at J, with 16 bases between. This CDR3 is built from 13 residues. The chain's CDR3 is CASKRGPGGELFF. The CDR3 DNA is TGTGCCAGTAAACGGGGGCCGGGCGGGGAGCTGTTTTTT.

The rearrangement uses TRBV7-6 and TRBJ2-1; 7 positions match TRBD2. This CDR3 has 17 amino acids. With 1 base clipped from V and 2 bases from J, the junction kept 8 bases outside the gene matches. The germline V gene has CDR1 SGHVS and CDR2 FNYEAQ. The CDR3 loop reads CASSLGPGGSPYNEQFF. For the CDR3, the DNA is TGTGCCAGCAGCTTAGGGCCGGGCGGGAGCCCCTACAATGAGCAGTTCTTC.

This clonotype was seen only a few times. The V call is TRBV5-1, the J call TRBJ2-7; 7 bases match TRBD2. This CDR3 has 14 residues. Germline CDR1 reads SGHRS; CDR2 reads YFSETQ. After removal of 1 base from V and 4 bases from J, the junction contained 5 bases not matched to a gene. The CDR3 bases are TGCGCCAGCAGCTTGCTTGCGGGAGAGTACGAGCAGTACTTC. This codes for CASSLLAGEYEQYF.

The chain joins TRBV12-3 or TRBV12-4 to TRBJ2-5; 10 positions agree with TRBD2. Unmatched junction bases numbered 14, after V lost 5 bases and J lost 2 bases. The CDR3 runs to 18 residues. As DNA, the CDR3 is TGTGCCAGCAGTGACTCATTTCTAGCGGGGGTGGGGCAAGAGACCCAGTACTTC. Amino acid sequence: CASSDSFLAGVGQETQYF.

The chain employs TRBV4-1 and TRBJ2-6; TRBD2 matches at 8 bases. Germline assignment: CDR1 MGHRA and CDR2 YSYEKL. With 1 base clipped from V and 0 bases from J, the junction kept 2 bases outside the gene matches. The CDR3 consists of 17 residues. CDR3 nucleotide sequence: TGCGCCAGCAGCCAAGGCGGGGGGCCCTCTGGGGCCAACGTCCTGACTTTC. Encoded protein: CASSQGGGPSGANVLTF.

This clonotype was recorded at least ten times. The rearrangement joins TRBV29-1 to TRBJ1-5, with 8 bases lining up with TRBD1. V trimming: 7 bases; J trimming: 5 bases; junction bases outside the gene matches: 7. The CDR3 has 13 amino acids. Germline-derived CDR1 and CDR2 are SQVTM and ANQGSEA. The CDR3 reads CSGTTGVDQPQHF. Written as DNA, the CDR3 is TGCAGCGGGACGACAGGGGTCGATCAGCCCCAGCATTTT.

In this sample, this clonotype turned up a few times. V gene TRBV12-3 or TRBV12-4 combines with J gene TRBJ2-1; 8 positions agree with TRBD2. This CDR3 has 16 residues. The junction had 5 bases not matched to a gene; V was cut back by 4 bases and J by 0 bases. In DNA form, the CDR3 reads TGTGCCAGCAGTTATCCAAGCGGGAGCTCCTACAATGAGCAGTTCTTC. As protein: CASSYPSGSSYNEQFF.

The V and J genes are TRBV18 and TRBJ1-1; D is unresolved. CDR3 length: 13 residues. With 0 bases removed from V and 7 bases from J, the gap between germline ends came to 9 bases. Germline-derived CDR1 and CDR2 are KGHSH and LQKENI. The CDR3 is CASSPPGRHEAFF. The CDR3 DNA reads TGTGCCAGCTCACCACCCGGCAGGCATGAAGCTTTCTTT.

This clonotype was seen at least ten times. This sequence joins TRBV20-1 and TRBJ1-2; tentative D call: TRBD1 (6 bases). This CDR3 is 20 amino acids long. V lost 0 bases to trimming and J lost 2 bases, with 28 bases between them. Germline CDR1 is DFQATT and CDR2 is SNEGSKA (reference sequence). The CDR3: CSARDEGGGTTYRANYGYTF. The CDR3 bases are TGCAGTGCTAGAGATGAAGGCGGGGGGACGACTTACAGGGCCAACTATGGCTACACCTTC.

This clonotype occurred once. The chain joins TRBV20-1 to TRBJ2-7, with D perhaps TRBD1 (5 bases). The germline V gene encodes CDR1 DFQATT and CDR2 SNEGSKA (reference sequence). Trimming left V 5 bases short and J 3 bases short, with 11 bases between. The CDR3 sequence is 12 residues long. CDR3 bases: TGCAGTGCTGGGGCAACGGTCTACGAGCAGTACTTC. It yields the protein CSAGATVYEQYF.

This clonotype was found many times. The chain uses TRBV20-1 and TRBJ2-2, with TRBD2 matching 8 bases. Unmatched junction bases numbered 10, after V lost 3 bases and J lost 7 bases. The germline V gene encodes CDR1 DFQATT and CDR2 SNEGSKA (reference sequence). This CDR3 contains 15 residues. This CDR3 reads CSARDGAGVGGELFF. The CDR3 DNA sequence: TGCAGTGCTAGGGACGGAGCGGGAGTAGGCGGGGAGCTGTTTTTT.

A few counts support this clonotype. J is TRBJ2-7 and V is TRBV21-1; the listed D gene, TRBD1, was not tested against the DNA. TRBV21-1 is assigned pseudogene status. The CDR3 is 15 amino acids. The CDR3 DNA reads as TGTGCCAGCAGCAATCCGGGTTTCGGCTCCTACGAGCAGTACTTC. Its protein is CASSNPGFGSYEQYF.

This clonotype came up a few times. This chain connects TRBV15 to TRBJ2-3; 10 nucleotides agree with TRBD2. The CDR3 has 16 amino acids. V shed 1 base and J 1 base; nucleotides not matched to a gene: 2. The germline gives CDR1 LNHNV, CDR2 YYDKDF (reference sequence). CDR3 loop: CATSRGGTSGTDTQYF. CDR3 DNA sequence: TGTGCCACCAGCAGAGGCGGGACTAGCGGCACAGATACGCAGTATTTT.

This clonotype has a handful of counts. The V call is TRBV12-3 or TRBV12-4, the J call TRBJ1-1; no clear D gene. Trimming removed 5 bases at V and 14 bases at J, with 12 bases between. CDR3 length equals 10 residues. The CDR3 sequence: CASSQVGEFF. The CDR3 DNA reads TGTGCCAGCAGTCAAGTGGGAGAGTTCTTT.

The chain joins TRBV30 to TRBJ1-5, with D unclear. The CDR3 length is 13 residues. V was clipped by 0 bases and J by 5 bases, with 8 bases between them. The germline CDR1 and CDR2 sequences are GTSNPN and SVGIG (reference sequence). The CDR3 sequence is CAWSVGLHQPQHF. CDR3 coding DNA: TGTGCCTGGAGTGTGGGTCTCCATCAGCCCCAGCATTTT.

The chain couples TRBV15 to TRBJ1-1; D not resolved. CDR3 size: 12 residues. Germline V gives CDR1 LNHNV, CDR2 YYDKDF (reference sequence). Deletions cut 5 bases from V and 6 bases from J, with 10 bases between. The CDR3 protein is CATSDIGAEAFF. CDR3 coding DNA: TGTGCCACCAGCGACATTGGGGCTGAAGCTTTCTTT.

The table lists this clonotype with a few counts. This rearrangement joins TRBV6-5 to TRBJ1-4; unclear D gene. The germline V and J ends were trimmed by 6 bases and 8 bases, with 16 bases remaining between them. CDR1 is MNHEY and CDR2 is SVGAGI in the germline V gene. The CDR3 is made up of 14 amino acids. CDR3 coding DNA: TGTGCCAGCAGGACGGATCATTCGACGGAAAAACTGTTTTTT. This sequence encodes CASRTDHSTEKLFF.

The V call is TRBV12-3 or TRBV12-4, the J call TRBJ1-5; tentative D call: TRBD1 (5 bases). Between the trimmed V and J ends, which lost 1 base and 7 bases, there was a span of 11 bases. This CDR3 is built from 14 residues. The CDR3 DNA sequence: TGTGCCAGCAGTTTAGGGGGGTTCCGGCAGCCCCAGCATTTT. Amino acids: CASSLGGFRQPQHF.

This chain connects TRBV27 to TRBJ2-2; D may be TRBD1 (6 bases). The CDR3 length is 15 residues. Germline CDR1 reads MNHEY; CDR2 reads SMNVEV (reference sequence). Between the trimmed V and J ends, which lost 4 bases and 5 bases, there was a span of 14 bases. The DNA for the CDR3 is TGTGCCAGCAGTTCTTCACACAGGGAAACCGGGGAGCTGTTTTTT. Translating gives CASSSSHRETGELFF.

About this clonotype: A junction boundary mismatches the germline segment, possibly from a read error. This sequence joins TRBV7-7 and TRBJ2-5, with a tentative D call TRBD2 (6 bases). The germline CDR1 and CDR2 sequences are SSHAT and FNYEAQ (reference sequence). This CDR3 spans 14 amino acids. This chain's CDR3 is CASSLGRGAETQYF. Written as DNA, the CDR3 is TGTGCTAGCAGCCTCGGGCGGGGAGCGGAGACCCAGTACTTC.

This clonotype was counted ten times or more. The chain uses TRBV5-6 and TRBJ2-5, with no clear D. This CDR3 has 12 residues. Germline V lookup: CDR1 SGHDT, CDR2 YYEEEE. V dropped 1 base and J dropped 4 bases, with 5 bases sitting between them. The CDR3: CASSLSVETQYF. The CDR3 DNA reads TGTGCCAGCAGCTTGTCGGTAGAGACCCAGTACTTC.

J is TRBJ2-2 and V is TRBV7-6; no firm D call. Trimming removed 1 base from V and 9 bases from J, with 18 bases in between. This CDR3 spans 16 amino acids. Germline CDR1 reads SGHVS; CDR2 reads FNYEAQ. This CDR3 reads CASSLEAPVGPRELFF. CDR3 DNA sequence: TGTGCCAGCAGCTTAGAAGCCCCGGTCGGCCCGCGGGAGCTGTTTTTT.

This clonotype was counted a few times. The CDR3 protein is CASSSTSGRESNEQFF. The CDR3, as DNA: TGTGCCAGCAGCTCGACTAGCGGGAGGGAGTCCAATGAGCAGTTCTTC. The chain recombines TRBV7-8 with TRBJ2-1; TRBD2 aligns across 14 bases. Looked up from germline, CDR1 is SGHVS and CDR2 is FQNEAQ. J lost 6 bases, V lost 4 bases, and 5 bases had no gene match. This CDR3 has 16 amino acids.

This clonotype was seen a few times. The chain carries TRBV6-6 and TRBJ1-3; tentative D call: TRBD1 (5 bases). Trimming shortened V by 0 bases and J by 4 bases, and 19 bases separated the two germline ends. From germline, CDR1 is MNHNY and CDR2 SVGAGI (reference sequence). This CDR3 has 18 residues. CDR3 in amino acids: CASSYSLGTEGYGNTIYF. CDR3 sequence (DNA): TGTGCCAGCAGTTACTCGCTGGGGACGGAGGGATACGGAAACACCATATATTTT.